Following are 25 T cell receptor beta chains from one sample sequenced in a study of graft-versus-host responses after intestinal transplantation. Clones were sequenced by immunoSEQ multiplex PCR, and TCRdb holds only the in-frame ones, with some missing. Of just under 30,000 clones in the sample, about 80% are singletons; the top ten hold around 2.9%. Graft specimens yielded both intraepithelial and lamina propria lymphocytes. The sample in question was ileum tissue, obtained 98 days after intestinal transplantation. These receptors originate from a human patient who received an intestinal transplant, so some T cells may come from the graft donor.

CDR3 DNA: TGTGCCATCGGTTTAGCAGGAGGAGGGGGCTACACCTTC. As protein: CAIGLAGGGGYTF. The J gene is TRBJ1-2, the V gene TRBV10-3; D uncertain. Germline values: CDR1 ENHRY, CDR2 SYGVKD. The CDR3 length is 13 residues. V lost 8 bases to trimming and J lost 8 bases, with 18 bases between them.

This clone was seen a few times. The chain recombines TRBV6-5 with TRBJ2-7, with D perhaps TRBD1 or TRBD2 (5 bases each). The germline V and J ends were trimmed by 6 bases and 5 bases, with 20 bases remaining between them. This CDR3 spans 15 amino acids. The germline CDR1 and CDR2 sequences are MNHEY and SVGAGI. CDR3: CASSPRDLLGDEQYF. DNA of the CDR3: TGTGCCAGCAGCCCCAGGGACCTCTTAGGGGACGAGCAGTACTTC.

This clone is termed medium-sized. The CDR3 loop is CASSFSSGTGAFF. The CDR3 bases are TGTGCCAGCAGCTTCAGCTCCGGGACAGGGGCTTTCTTT. The rearrangement links TRBV7-9 to TRBJ1-1; 9 bases line up with TRBD1. The CDR3 has 13 residues. Germline assignment: CDR1 SEHNR and CDR2 FQNEAQ (reference sequence). V shed 3 bases, J shed 11 bases, and the junction held 7 bases outside the gene matches.

The rearrangement joins TRBV5-1 to TRBJ1-1, with TRBD1 as a possible D gene (6 bases). Trimming stripped 4 bases from V and 4 bases from J, with 11 bases between. Germline V CDR1 and CDR2: SGHRS, YFSETQ. There are 13 residues in the CDR3. The CDR3 nucleotides read TGCGCCAGCAGCCCGGACAGTAGCACTGAAGCTTTCTTT. The encoded protein is CASSPDSSTEAFF. The full variable domain, in which reference TRBV5-1 and TRBJ1-1 provide the parts outside the CDR3, is KAGVTQTPRYLIKTRGQQVTLSCSPISGHRSVSWYQQTPGQGLQFLFEYFSETQRNKGNFPGRFSGRQFSNSRSEMNVSTLELGDSALYLCASSPDSSTEAFFGQGTRLTVV.

The V call is TRBV6-6, the J call TRBJ1-4, with 7 bases lining up with TRBD1. The CDR3 length is 16 residues. The ends lost 2 bases at V and 2 bases at J; junction bases unmatched: 5. Germline V gene data show CDR1 as MNHNY and CDR2 as SVGAGI (reference sequence). CDR3 DNA: TGTGCCAGCAGTTACACCAGGGGGGTTACTAATGAAAAACTGTTTTTT. Encoded protein: CASSYTRGVTNEKLFF.

The chain joins TRBV6-5 to TRBJ2-3, with TRBD1 matching over 7 bases. V lost 5 bases and J lost 2; bases outside the gene matches: 4. CDR3 length equals 14 residues. The germline CDR1 and CDR2 sequences are MNHEY and SVGAGI. CDR3 bases: TGTGCCAGCAGTGTGGGACAGACCACAGATACGCAGTATTTT. As protein: CASSVGQTTDTQYF.

This clone was seen a few times. The chain joins TRBV30 to TRBJ2-1; 11 bases are shared with TRBD2. The length of the CDR3 is 12 residues. Trimming removed 4 bases from V and 13 bases from J; junction bases left unmatched: 6. Germline V gives CDR1 GTSNPN, CDR2 SVGIG (reference sequence). The CDR3 DNA sequence: TGTGCCTGGACTAGCGGGGGGCCGGGACAGTTCTTC. It encodes CAWTSGGPGQFF.

The genes are TRBV6-6 and TRBJ1-5; D possibly corresponds to TRBD1 (5 bases). This CDR3 has 13 residues. Germline loops: CDR1 MNHNY, CDR2 SVGAGI (reference sequence). The germline V and J ends were trimmed by 4 bases and 4 bases, with 8 bases remaining between them. The CDR3 sequence: CASSSPGNQPQHF. In DNA, the CDR3 is TGTGCCAGCAGTTCCCCAGGGAATCAGCCCCAGCATTTT.

The V gene is TRBV5-5, the J gene TRBJ2-7; no clear D. Germline V gene sequence: CDR1 SGHKS, CDR2 YYEKEE (reference sequence). CDR3 size: 14 residues. The ends were cut back, 3 bases at V and 2 bases at J, with 12 bases in the middle. CDR3 sequence reads: CASSSREGPYEQYF. DNA of the CDR3: TGTGCCAGCAGCTCCCGAGAAGGTCCCTACGAGCAGTACTTC.

This sequence joins TRBV10-3 and TRBJ1-5; 8 nucleotides line up with TRBD1. CDR1 and CDR2 from the germline V gene are ENHRY and SYGVKD. The CDR3 has 16 residues. After removal of 3 bases from V and 3 bases from J, the junction contained 7 bases not matched to a gene. The CDR3 DNA follows: TGTGCCATCAGTGAAGGTAGACAGGGGTACAATCAGCCCCAGCATTTT. This gives the protein CAISEGRQGYNQPQHF.

The sample holds one count of this clone. The gene calls are TRBV29-1 and TRBJ2-7, with D possibly matching TRBD2 (5 bases). This CDR3 is built from 13 residues. The V and J ends lost 3 bases and 7 bases respectively, with 16 bases between them. CDR1 is SQVTM, CDR2 ANQGSEA, per germline. This CDR3 reads CSVEVTSRGEQYF. The CDR3 bases are TGCAGCGTTGAGGTCACTTCCCGCGGGGAGCAGTACTTC.

The V gene is TRBV30, the J gene TRBJ1-6; 7 bases align to TRBD1. In germline, CDR1 is GTSNPN, CDR2 SVGIG (reference sequence). The length of the CDR3 is 15 residues. The junction had 8 bases not matched to a gene; V was cut back by 0 bases and J by 9 bases. Here the CDR3 DNA reads TGTGCCTGGAGTGTACGGGGGCAGGGGGGTTCACCCCTCCACTTT. The encoded protein is CAWSVRGQGGSPLHF.

The chain is built from TRBV4-1 and TRBJ2-3; D remains unclear. Germline V lookup: CDR1 MGHRA, CDR2 YSYEKL. The V and J ends lost 4 bases and 3 bases respectively, with 11 bases between them. This CDR3 contains 14 residues. The CDR3 DNA reads as TGCGCCAGCAGCCCTACCCCTGGGACAGATACGCAGTATTTT. Translating it yields CASSPTPGTDTQYF.

The V call is TRBV2, the J call TRBJ2-3, with D uncertain. The CDR3 covers 14 residues. Germline CDR1 SNHLY, CDR2 FYNNEI. V shed 3 bases and J shed 0 bases, with 7 bases lying between them. The DNA of the CDR3 is TGTGCCAGCAGTGAGTTCATGAGCACAGATACGCAGTATTTT. It specifies CASSEFMSTDTQYF.

The genes are TRBV18 and TRBJ2-4, with 9 bases that match TRBD1. The V and J ends lost 5 bases and 4 bases, in that order; junction bases with no gene match: 3. CDR1 and CDR2 (germline): KGHSH, LQKENI. This CDR3 has 14 residues. CDR3 sequence: CASSGGTGKNIQYF. As DNA, the CDR3 is TGTGCCAGCTCAGGTGGGACAGGGAAAAACATTCAGTACTTC.

The rearrangement uses TRBV6-1 and TRBJ1-5; D gene uncertain. Looked up from germline, CDR1 is MNHNS and CDR2 is SASEGT. The ends were cut back, 4 bases at V and 0 bases at J, with 10 bases in the middle. The CDR3 is 15 amino acids. CDR3 sequence: CASSAGVNSNQPQHF. Written as DNA, the CDR3 is TGTGCCAGCAGTGCCGGGGTGAATAGCAATCAGCCCCAGCATTTT.

The chain is built from TRBV7-9 and TRBJ1-2; D gene uncertain. The germline V gene encodes CDR1 SEHNR and CDR2 FQNEAQ (reference sequence). The CDR3 consists of 16 residues. V was cut by 3 bases and J by 2 bases, with 16 bases left in between. This CDR3 reads CASSFNVRTLNYGYTF. CDR3 nucleotide sequence: TGTGCCAGCAGCTTCAACGTCCGGACCTTGAACTATGGCTACACCTTC.

The chain carries TRBV9 and TRBJ1-5; a possible D gene is TRBD1 (5 bases). Per germline, CDR1 SGDLS and CDR2 YYNGEE. The CDR3 length is 15 residues. V lost 0 bases and J lost 2, with 9 bases in between. CDR3 sequence reads: CASSVEGGGNQPQHF. In DNA form, the CDR3 reads TGTGCCAGCAGCGTAGAGGGAGGGGGCAATCAGCCCCAGCATTTT.

The chain links TRBV5-4 to TRBJ1-5; perhaps TRBD1 as D (6 bases). Germline V gene lookup returns CDR1 SGHNT and CDR2 YYREEE (reference sequence). The CDR3 consists of 15 residues. V dropped 5 bases and J dropped 2 bases, with 14 bases sitting between them. CDR3 protein: CASSLYPGGNQPQHF. The CDR3 region has the DNA TGTGCCAGCAGTCTCTATCCAGGGGGCAATCAGCCCCAGCATTTT.

The chain is built from TRBV19 and TRBJ2-7; TRBD1 might be the D (6 bases). In germline, CDR1 is LNHDA, CDR2 SQIVND (reference sequence). The CDR3 is 14 amino acids. Trimming pared 5 bases from V and 2 bases from J, leaving 13 bases between. Here the CDR3 DNA reads TGTGCCAGTAGTCTAAGGACAGAGACCTACGAGCAGTACTTC. Amino acid sequence: CASSLRTETYEQYF.

The J gene is TRBJ2-3, the V gene TRBV7-2; D gene unclear. This CDR3 region has 15 residues. V lost 5 bases and J 1 base, leaving 13 bases between the germline ends. Germline-derived CDR1 and CDR2 are SGHTA and FQGNSA. CDR3 loop: CASSPVGPGTDTQYF. Here the CDR3 DNA reads TGTGCCAGCAGCCCTGTTGGCCCGGGCACAGATACGCAGTATTTT.

The chain employs TRBV9 and TRBJ1-3; perhaps TRBD1 as D (6 bases). V lost 4 bases and J 3 bases, leaving 20 bases between the germline ends. The CDR3 is 17 residues long. The V gene's germline CDR1 is SGDLS and CDR2 YYNGEE. The CDR3 DNA reads as TGTGCCAGCAGCTTCTATCAGGGGTCATTCGTTGGAAACACCATATATTTT. Translated: CASSFYQGSFVGNTIYF.

V is TRBV4-2 and J is TRBJ2-5; D possibly uses TRBD1 or TRBD2 (5 bases each). The CDR3 loop spans 16 amino acids. Germline CDR1 is LGHNA and CDR2 is YNFKEQ. V was clipped by 1 base and J by 5 bases, with 17 bases between them. The CDR3 nucleotides read TGTGCCAGCAGCCAAGTAAGATCAGGGAGTGAGGAGACCCAGTACTTC. Its translation is CASSQVRSGSEETQYF.

The chain recombines TRBV2 with TRBJ1-1, with TRBD1 matching 8 bases. The CDR3 consists of 20 residues. CDR1 and CDR2 from the germline V gene are SNHLY and FYNNEI. Trimming cost V 4 bases and J 5 bases; bases outside gene matches: 24. The CDR3 DNA follows: TGTGCCAGCAGTGGTAGTAGAGGTGTGGACAGGGTACGAGGGGAGACTGAAGCTTTCTTT. Its translation: CASSGSRGVDRVRGETEAFF.

The chain uses TRBV10-2 and TRBJ2-5; the D is unclear. Germline V CDR1 and CDR2: WSHSY, SAAADI. Deletions cut 1 base from V and 7 bases from J, with 13 bases between. This CDR3 contains 14 residues. The CDR3 loop reads CASSEYRILWTQYF. The CDR3, as DNA: TGCGCCAGCAGTGAGTACCGCATCTTGTGGACCCAGTACTTC.